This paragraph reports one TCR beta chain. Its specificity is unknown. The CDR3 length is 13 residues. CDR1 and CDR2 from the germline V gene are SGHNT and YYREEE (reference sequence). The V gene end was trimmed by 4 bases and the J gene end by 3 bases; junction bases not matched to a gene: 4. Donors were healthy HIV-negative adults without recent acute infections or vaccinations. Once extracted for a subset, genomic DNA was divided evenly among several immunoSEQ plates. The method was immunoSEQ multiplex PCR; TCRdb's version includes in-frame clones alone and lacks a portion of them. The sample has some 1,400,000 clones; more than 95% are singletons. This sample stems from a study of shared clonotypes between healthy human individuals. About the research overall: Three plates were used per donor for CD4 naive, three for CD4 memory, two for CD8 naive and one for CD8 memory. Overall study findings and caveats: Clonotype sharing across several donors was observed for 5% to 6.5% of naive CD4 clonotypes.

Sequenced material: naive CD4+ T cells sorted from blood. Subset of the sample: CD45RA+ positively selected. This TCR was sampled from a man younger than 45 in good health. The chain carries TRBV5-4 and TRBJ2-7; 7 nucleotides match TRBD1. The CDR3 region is CASSGTENYEQYF. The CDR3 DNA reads TGTGCCAGCAGCGGGACAGAGAACTACGAGCAGTACTTC.